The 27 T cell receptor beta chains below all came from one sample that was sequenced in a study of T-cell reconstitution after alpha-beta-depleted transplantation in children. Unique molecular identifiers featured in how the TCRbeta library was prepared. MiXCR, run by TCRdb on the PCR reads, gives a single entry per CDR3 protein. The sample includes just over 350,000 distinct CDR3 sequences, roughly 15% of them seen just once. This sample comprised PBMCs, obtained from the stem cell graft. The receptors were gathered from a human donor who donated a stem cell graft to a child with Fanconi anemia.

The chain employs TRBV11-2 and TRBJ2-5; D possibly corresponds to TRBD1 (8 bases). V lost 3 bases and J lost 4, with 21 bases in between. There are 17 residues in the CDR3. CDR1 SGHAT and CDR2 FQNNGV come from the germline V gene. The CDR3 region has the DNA TGTGCCAGCAGCTTCGCAACAACAGGGGGGGTCGGAGAGACCCAGTACTTC. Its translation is CASSFATTGGVGETQYF.

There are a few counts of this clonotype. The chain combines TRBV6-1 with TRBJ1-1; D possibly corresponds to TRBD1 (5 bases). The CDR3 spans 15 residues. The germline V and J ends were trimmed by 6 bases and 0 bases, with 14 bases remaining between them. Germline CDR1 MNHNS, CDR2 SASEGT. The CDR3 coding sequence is TGTGCCAGCAGACCTCCGGGACCCATGAACACTGAAGCTTTCTTT. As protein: CASRPPGPMNTEAFF.

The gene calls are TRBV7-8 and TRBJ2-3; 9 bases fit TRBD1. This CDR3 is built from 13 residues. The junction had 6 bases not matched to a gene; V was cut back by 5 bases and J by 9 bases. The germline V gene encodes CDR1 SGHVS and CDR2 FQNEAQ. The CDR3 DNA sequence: TGTGCCAGCAGCGGACAGGGGATCGACACGCAGTATTTT. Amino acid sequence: CASSGQGIDTQYF.

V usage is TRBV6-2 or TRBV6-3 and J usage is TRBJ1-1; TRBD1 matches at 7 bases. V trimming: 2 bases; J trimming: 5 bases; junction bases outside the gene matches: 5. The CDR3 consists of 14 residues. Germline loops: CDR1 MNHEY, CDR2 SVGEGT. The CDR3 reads CASSYGRGWTEAFF. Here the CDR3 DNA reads TGTGCCAGCAGTTACGGCAGGGGGTGGACTGAAGCTTTCTTT.

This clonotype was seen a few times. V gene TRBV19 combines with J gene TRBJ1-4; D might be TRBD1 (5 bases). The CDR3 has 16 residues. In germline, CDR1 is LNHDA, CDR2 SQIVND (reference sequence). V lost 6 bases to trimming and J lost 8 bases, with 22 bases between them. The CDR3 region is CASSPGSVQGGEKLFF. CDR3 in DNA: TGTGCCAGTAGCCCTGGGAGTGTGCAGGGTGGCGAAAAACTGTTTTTT.

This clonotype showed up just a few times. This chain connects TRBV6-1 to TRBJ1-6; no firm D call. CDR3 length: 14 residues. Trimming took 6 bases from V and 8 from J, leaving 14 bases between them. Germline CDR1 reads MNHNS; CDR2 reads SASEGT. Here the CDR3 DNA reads TGTGCCAGCAGCCTAGACCCTAGGGATTCACCCCTCCACTTT. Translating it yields CASSLDPRDSPLHF.

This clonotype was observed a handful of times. CDR3 DNA sequence: TGTGCCAGCAGCTTAGCATACGAAGCTTTCTTT. Encoded protein: CASSLAYEAFF. The V gene is TRBV7-9, the J gene TRBJ1-1; no definite D call. CDR1 is SEHNR and CDR2 is FQNEAQ in the germline V gene (reference sequence). The V end was cut by 0 bases, the J end by 8 bases, with 4 bases between. This CDR3 is 11 amino acids long.

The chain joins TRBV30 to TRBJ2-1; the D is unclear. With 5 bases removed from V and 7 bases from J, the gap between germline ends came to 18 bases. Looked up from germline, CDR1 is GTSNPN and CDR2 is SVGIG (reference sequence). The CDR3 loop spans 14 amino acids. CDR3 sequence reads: CAWARRHDQNEQFF. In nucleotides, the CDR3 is TGTGCCTGGGCGAGAAGGCACGACCAAAATGAGCAGTTCTTC. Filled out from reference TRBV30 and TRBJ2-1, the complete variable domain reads SQTIHQWPATLVQPVGSPLSLECTVEGTSNPNLYWYRQAAGRGLQLLFYSVGIGQISSEVPQNLSASRPQDRQFILSSKKLLLSDSGFYLCAWARRHDQNEQFFGPGTRLTVL.

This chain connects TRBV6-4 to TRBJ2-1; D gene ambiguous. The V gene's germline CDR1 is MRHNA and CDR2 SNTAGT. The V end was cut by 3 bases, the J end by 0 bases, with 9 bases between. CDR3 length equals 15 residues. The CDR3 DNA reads TGTGCCAGCAGTGAGGAAGATAACTCCTACAATGAGCAGTTCTTC. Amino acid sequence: CASSEEDNSYNEQFF.

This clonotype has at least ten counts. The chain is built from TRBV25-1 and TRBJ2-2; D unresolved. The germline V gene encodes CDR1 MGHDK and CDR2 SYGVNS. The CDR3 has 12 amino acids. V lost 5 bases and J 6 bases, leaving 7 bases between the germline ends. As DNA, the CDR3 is TGTGCCAGCAGTACAAGGGCCGGGGAGCTGTTTTTT. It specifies CASSTRAGELFF.

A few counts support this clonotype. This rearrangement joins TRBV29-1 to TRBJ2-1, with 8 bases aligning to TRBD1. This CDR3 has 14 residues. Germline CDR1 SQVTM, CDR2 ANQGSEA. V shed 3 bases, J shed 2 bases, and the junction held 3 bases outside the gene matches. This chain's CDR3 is CSVDGQGTYNEQFF. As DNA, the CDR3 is TGCAGCGTTGATGGACAGGGTACCTACAATGAGCAGTTCTTC.

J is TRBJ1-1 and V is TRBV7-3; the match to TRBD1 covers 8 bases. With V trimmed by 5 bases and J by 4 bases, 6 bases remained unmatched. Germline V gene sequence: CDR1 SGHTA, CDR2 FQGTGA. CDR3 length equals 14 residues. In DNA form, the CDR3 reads TGTGCCAGCAGCCGGACAGGGAGTGGCACTGAAGCTTTCTTT. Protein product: CASSRTGSGTEAFF.

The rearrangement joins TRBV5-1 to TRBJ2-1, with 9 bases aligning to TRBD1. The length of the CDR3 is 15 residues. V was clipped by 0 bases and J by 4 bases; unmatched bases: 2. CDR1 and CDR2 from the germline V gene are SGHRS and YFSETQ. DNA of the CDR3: TGCGCCAGCAGCTTGGGGACAGGGGAGTACAATGAGCAGTTCTTC. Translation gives CASSLGTGEYNEQFF.

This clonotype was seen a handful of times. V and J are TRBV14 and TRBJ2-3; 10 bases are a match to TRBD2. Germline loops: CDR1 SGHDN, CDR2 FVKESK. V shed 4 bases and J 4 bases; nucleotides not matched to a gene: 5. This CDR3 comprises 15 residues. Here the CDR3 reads CASSRGTSASDTQYF. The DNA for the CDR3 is TGTGCCAGCAGCCGGGGGACTAGCGCATCAGATACGCAGTATTTT.

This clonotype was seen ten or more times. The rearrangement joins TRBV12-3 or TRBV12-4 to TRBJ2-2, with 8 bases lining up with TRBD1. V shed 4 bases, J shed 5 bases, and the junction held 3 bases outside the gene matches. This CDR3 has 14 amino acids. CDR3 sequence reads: CASSWDRKTGELFF. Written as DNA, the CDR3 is TGTGCCAGCAGTTGGGACAGGAAGACCGGGGAGCTGTTTTTT.

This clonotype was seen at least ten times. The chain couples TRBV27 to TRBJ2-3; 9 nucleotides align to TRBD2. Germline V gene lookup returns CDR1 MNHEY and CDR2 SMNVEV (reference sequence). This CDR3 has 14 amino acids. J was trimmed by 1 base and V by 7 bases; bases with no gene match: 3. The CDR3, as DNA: TGTGCCAGCACCTTAGCGGGAGGCACAGATACGCAGTATTTT. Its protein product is CASTLAGGTDTQYF.

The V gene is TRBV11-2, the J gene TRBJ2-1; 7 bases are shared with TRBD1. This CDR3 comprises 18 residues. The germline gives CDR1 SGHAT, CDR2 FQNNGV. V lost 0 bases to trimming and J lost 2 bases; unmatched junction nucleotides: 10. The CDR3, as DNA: TGTGCCAGCAGCTTAGACTCGCCAGACAGGGAAACCTACAATGAGCAGTTCTTC. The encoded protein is CASSLDSPDRETYNEQFF.

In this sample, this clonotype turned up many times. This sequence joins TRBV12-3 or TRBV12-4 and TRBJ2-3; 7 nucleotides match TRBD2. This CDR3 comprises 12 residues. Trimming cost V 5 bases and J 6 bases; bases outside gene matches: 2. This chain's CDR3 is CASSHSGDTQYF. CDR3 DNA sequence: TGTGCCAGCAGTCATAGCGGGGATACGCAGTATTTT.

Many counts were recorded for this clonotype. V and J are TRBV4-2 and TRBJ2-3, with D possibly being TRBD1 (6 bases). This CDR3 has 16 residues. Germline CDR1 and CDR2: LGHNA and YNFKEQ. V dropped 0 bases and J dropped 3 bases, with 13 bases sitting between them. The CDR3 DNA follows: TGTGCCAGCAGCCAAGATTGGGCAGGGGATACAGATACGCAGTATTTT. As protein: CASSQDWAGDTDTQYF.

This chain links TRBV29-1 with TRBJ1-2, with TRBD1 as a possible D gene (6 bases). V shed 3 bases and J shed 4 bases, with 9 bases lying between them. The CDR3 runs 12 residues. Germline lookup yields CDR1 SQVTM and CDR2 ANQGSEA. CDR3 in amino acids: CSVERGVYGYTF. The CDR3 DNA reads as TGCAGCGTTGAGAGGGGGGTCTATGGCTACACCTTC.

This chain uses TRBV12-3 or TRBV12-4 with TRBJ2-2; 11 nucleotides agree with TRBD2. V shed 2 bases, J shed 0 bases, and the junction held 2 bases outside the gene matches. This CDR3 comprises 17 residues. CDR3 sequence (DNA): TGTGCCAGCAGTTTATATAGCGGGGGGGCGAACACCGGGGAGCTGTTTTTT. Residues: CASSLYSGGANTGELFF.

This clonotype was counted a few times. CDR3 coding DNA: TGTGCCACACAGCCGGCGGGACGGGAGGGCAATGAGCAGTTCTTC. Protein: CATQPAGREGNEQFF. The chain has TRBV2 and TRBJ2-1, with 8 positions matching TRBD2. CDR1 SNHLY and CDR2 FYNNEI come from the germline V gene. This CDR3 has 15 amino acids. V shed 10 bases and J 6 bases; nucleotides not matched to a gene: 14.

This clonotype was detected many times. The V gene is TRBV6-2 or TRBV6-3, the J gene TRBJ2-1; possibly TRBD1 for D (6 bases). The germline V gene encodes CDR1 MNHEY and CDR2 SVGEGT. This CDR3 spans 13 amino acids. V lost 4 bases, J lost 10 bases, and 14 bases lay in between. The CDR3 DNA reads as TGTGCCAGCAGTTCCGACTCAGACAGGGAGCAGTTCTTC. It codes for CASSSDSDREQFF.

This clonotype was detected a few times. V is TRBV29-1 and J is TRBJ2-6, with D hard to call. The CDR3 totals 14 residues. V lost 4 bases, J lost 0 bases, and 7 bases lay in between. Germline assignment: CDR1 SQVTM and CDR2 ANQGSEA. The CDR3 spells CSVGAVSGANVLTF. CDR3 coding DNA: TGCAGCGTTGGGGCGGTCTCTGGGGCCAACGTCCTGACTTTC. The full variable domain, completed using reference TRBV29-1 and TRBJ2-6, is SAVISQKPSRDICQRGTSLTIQCQVDSQVTMMFWYRQQPGQSLTLIATANQGSEATYESGFVIDKFPISRPNLTFSTLTVSNMSPEDSSIYLCSVGAVSGANVLTFGAGSRLTVL.

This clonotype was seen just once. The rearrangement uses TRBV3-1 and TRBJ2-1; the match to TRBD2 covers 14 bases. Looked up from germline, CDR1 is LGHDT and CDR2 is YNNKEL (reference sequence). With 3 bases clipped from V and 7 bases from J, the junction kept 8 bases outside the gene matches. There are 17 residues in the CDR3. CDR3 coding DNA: TGTGCCAGCAGCCATATCGGACTAGCGGGGGGTAAGAATGAGCAGTTCTTC. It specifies CASSHIGLAGGKNEQFF.

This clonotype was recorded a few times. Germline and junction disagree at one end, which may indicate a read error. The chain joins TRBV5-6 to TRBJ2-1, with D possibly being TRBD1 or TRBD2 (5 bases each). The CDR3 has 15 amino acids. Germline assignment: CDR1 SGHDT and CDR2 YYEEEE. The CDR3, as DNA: TGTGCCAGCACCTTGTGGGGGACGAACTACAATGAGCAGTTCTTC. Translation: CASTLWGTNYNEQFF.

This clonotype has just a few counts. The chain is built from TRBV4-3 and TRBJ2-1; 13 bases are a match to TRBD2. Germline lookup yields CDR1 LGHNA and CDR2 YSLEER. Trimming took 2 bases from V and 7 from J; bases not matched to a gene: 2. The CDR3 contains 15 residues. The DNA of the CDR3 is TGCGCCAGCAGCCAAAGGACTAGCGGGGGAAATGAGCAGTTCTTC. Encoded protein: CASSQRTSGGNEQFF.